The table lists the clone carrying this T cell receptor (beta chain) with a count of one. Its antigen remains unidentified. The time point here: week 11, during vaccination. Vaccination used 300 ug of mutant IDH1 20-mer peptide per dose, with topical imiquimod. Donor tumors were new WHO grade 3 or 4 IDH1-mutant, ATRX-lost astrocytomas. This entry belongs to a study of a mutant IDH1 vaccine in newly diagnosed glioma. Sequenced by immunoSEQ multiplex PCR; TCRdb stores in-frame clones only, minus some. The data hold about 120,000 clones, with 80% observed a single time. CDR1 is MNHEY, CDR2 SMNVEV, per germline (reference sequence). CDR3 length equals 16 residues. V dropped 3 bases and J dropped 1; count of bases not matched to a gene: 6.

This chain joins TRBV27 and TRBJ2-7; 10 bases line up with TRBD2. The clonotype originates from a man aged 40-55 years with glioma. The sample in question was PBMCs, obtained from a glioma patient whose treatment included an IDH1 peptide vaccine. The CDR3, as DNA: TGTGCCAGCAGTTTCAGCGGGGGGGCCGGGTCCTACGAGCAGTACTTC. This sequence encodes CASSFSGGAGSYEQYF.